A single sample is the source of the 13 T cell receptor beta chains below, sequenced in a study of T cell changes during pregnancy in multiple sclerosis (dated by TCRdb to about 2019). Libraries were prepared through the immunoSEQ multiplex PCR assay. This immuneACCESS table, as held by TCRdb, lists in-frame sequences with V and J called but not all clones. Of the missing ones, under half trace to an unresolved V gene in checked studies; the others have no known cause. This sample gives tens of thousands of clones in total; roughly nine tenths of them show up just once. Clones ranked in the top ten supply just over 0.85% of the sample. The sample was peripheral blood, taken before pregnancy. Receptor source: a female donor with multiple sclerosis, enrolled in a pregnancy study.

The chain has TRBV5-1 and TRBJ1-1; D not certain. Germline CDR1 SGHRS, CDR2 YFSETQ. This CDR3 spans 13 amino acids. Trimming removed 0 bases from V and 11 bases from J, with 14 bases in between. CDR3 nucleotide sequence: TGCGCCAGCAGCTTGGGAGCAGGTTTGTCGGCTTTCTTT. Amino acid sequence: CASSLGAGLSAFF.

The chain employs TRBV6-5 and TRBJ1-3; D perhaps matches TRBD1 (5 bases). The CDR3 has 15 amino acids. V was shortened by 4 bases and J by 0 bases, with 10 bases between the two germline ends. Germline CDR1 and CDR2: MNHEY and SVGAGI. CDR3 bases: TGTGCCAGCAGTTCTGGGGGGGTCTCTGGAAACACCATATATTTT. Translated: CASSSGGVSGNTIYF.

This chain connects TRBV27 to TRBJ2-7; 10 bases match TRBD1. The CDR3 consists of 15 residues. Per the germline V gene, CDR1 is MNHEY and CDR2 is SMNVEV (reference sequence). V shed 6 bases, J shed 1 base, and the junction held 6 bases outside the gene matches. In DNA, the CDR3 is TGTGCCAGCAGCCTCGGACAGGGGGTGTCCTACGAGCAGTACTTC. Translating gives CASSLGQGVSYEQYF.

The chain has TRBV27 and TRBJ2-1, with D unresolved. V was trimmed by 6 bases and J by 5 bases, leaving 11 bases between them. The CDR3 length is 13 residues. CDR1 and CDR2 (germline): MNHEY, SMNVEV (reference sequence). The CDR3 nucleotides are TGTGCCAGCAGACGGAGCCCGAACAATGAGCAGTTCTTC. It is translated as CASRRSPNNEQFF.

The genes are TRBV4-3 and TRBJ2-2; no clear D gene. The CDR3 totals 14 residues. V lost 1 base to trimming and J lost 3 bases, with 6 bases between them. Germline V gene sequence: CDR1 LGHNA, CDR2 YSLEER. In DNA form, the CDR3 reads TGCGCCAGCAGCCAAGTGAGCCACACCGGGGAGCTGTTTTTT. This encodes CASSQVSHTGELFF.

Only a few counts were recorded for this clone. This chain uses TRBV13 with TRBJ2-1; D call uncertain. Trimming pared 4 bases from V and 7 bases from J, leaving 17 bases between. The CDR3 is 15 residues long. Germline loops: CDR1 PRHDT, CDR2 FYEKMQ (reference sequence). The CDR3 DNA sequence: TGTGCCAGCAGCTCACGGTCCAGCCCCAGGAATGAGCAGTTCTTC. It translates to CASSSRSSPRNEQFF.

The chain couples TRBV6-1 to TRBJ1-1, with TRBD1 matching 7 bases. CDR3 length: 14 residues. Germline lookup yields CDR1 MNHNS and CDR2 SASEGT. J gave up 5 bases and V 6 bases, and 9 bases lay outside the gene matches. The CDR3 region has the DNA TGTGCCAGCAGCATAGAACAGGGGAGGACTGAAGCTTTCTTT. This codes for CASSIEQGRTEAFF.

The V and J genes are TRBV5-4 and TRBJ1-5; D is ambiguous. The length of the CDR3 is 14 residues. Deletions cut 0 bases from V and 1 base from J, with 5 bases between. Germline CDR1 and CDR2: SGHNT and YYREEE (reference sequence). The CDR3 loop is CASSLEPSNQPQHF. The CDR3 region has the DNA TGTGCCAGCAGCTTGGAGCCAAGCAATCAGCCCCAGCATTTT.

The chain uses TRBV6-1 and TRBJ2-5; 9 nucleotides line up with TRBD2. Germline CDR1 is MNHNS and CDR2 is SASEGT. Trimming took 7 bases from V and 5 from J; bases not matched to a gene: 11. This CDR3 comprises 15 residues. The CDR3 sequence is CASTGGGGAWETQYF. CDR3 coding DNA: TGTGCCAGCACTGGGGGCGGGGGGGCCTGGGAGACCCAGTACTTC.

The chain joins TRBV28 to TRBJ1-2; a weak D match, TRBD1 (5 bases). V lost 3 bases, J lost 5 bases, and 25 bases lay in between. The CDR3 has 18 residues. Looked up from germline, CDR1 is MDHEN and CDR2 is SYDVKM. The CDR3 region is CASSFFPSGRGRAYGYTF. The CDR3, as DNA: TGTGCCAGCAGTTTTTTCCCCTCGGGGCGGGGCAGGGCGTATGGCTACACCTTC.

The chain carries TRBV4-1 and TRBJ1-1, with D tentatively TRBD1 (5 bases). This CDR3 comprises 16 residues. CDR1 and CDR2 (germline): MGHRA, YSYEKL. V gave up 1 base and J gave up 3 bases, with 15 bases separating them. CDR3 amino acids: CASSQAGDGWDTEAFF. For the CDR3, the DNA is TGCGCCAGCAGCCAAGCGGGGGACGGCTGGGACACTGAAGCTTTCTTT.

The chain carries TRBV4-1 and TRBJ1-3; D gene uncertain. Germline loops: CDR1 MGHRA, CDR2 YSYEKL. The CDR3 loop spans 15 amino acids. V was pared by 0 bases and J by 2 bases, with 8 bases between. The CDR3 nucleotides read TGCGCCAGCAGCCAAGATGCCGGGGCTGGAAACACCATATATTTT. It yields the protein CASSQDAGAGNTIYF.

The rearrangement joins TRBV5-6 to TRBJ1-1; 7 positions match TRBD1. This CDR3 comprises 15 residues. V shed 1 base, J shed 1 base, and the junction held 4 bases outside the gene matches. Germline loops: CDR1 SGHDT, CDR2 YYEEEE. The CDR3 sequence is CASSLYRTGNTEAFF. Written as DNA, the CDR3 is TGTGCCAGCAGCTTGTATAGGACAGGGAACACTGAAGCTTTCTTT.